This T cell receptor beta chain is from a study of blood T cell repertoires in COVID-19. Overall study: The samples span acute and convalescent COVID-19 from the United States, Italy and Spain.

The CDR3 length is 16 residues. Trimming stripped 0 bases from V and 5 bases from J, with 14 bases between. In germline, CDR1 is SGDLS, CDR2 YYNGEE. Original processing notes: Using reference gene primer amplification, nucleated cell counts were estimated. Some clones are missing from TCRdb's copy, which holds only in-frame ones; the method was immunoSEQ multiplex PCR. Clonal size and the V and J genes are those of that table, whereas D and trimming came from the DNA. The repertoire includes about 230,000 clones, under 90% of them detected once, and approximately 10% sits in the top ten. Sequencing was done on a sample of peripheral blood. The V gene is TRBV9, the J gene TRBJ2-2, with D maybe TRBD1 (6 bases). This clonotype was obtained from a man aged 50 or older with COVID-19, enrolled during active disease. The CDR3 loop reads CASSVVGAGWTGELFF. The CDR3 DNA is TGTGCCAGCAGCGTAGTGGGGGCAGGCTGGACCGGGGAGCTGTTTTTT.